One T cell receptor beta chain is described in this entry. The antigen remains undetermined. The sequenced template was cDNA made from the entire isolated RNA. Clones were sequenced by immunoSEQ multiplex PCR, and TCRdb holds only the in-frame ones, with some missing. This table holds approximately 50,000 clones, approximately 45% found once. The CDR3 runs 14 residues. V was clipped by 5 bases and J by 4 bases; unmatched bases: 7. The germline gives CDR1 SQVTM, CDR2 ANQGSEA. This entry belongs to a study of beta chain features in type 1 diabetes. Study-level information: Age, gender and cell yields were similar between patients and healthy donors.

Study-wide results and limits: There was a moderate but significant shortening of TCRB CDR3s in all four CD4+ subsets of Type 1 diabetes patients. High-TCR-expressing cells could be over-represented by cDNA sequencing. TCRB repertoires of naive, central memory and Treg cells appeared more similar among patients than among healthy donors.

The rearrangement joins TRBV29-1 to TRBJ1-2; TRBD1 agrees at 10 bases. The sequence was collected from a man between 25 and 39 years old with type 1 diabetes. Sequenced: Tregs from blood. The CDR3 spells CSVWDRGDSYGYTF. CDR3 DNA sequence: TGCAGCGTTTGGGACAGGGGAGATTCCTATGGCTACACCTTC.